This TCR beta chain appears in the sequencing data of a study of CD8 T cells in ankylosing spondylitis. Comment on this clonotype: Its antigen is still unknown.

The CDR3 totals 13 residues. The V gene's germline CDR1 is SEHNR and CDR2 FQNEAQ (reference sequence). Trimming removed 2 bases from V and 8 bases from J; junction bases left unmatched: 2. Each TCR beta library was made by quantitative 5'-RACE that incorporated molecular barcodes. MiXCR was run by TCRdb on the 5' RACE reads, yielding one entry per CDR3 protein. The sample lists more than 150,000 distinct CDR3 sequences; 18% were seen once. Notes on the study in general: In ankylosing spondylitis blood, a motif of roughly 8 highly homologous TCR beta variants appeared characteristic. Matched ankylosing spondylitis synovial fluid reportedly showed significant enrichment of disease-linked clones.

What was sequenced was blood, either unsorted or a sorted T cell fraction (not recorded which). The source is a male donor aged 10-29 years with ankylosing spondylitis or in good health (not recorded which). V usage is TRBV7-9 and J usage is TRBJ2-1; TRBD1 matches 8 bases. CDR3 nucleotide sequence: TGTGCCAGCAGCTTACCAGGGGGCGATGAGCAGTTCTTC. Translated, it gives CASSLPGGDEQFF. Full variable domain (missing parts from reference TRBV7-9 and TRBJ2-1): DTGVSQNPRHKITKRGQNVTFRCDPISEHNRLYWYRQTLGQGPEFLTYFQNEAQLEKSRLLSDRFSAERPKGSFSTLEIQRTEQGDSAMYLCASSLPGGDEQFFGPGTRLTVL.